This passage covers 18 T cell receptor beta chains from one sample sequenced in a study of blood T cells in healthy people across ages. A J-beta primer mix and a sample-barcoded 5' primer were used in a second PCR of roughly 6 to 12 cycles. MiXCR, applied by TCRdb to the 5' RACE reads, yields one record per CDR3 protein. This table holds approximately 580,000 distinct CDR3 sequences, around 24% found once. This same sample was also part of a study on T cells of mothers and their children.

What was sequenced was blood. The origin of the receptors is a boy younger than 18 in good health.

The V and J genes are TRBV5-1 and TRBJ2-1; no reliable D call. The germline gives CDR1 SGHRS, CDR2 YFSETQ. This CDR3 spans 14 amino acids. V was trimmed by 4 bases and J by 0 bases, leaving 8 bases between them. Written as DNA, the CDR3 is TGCGCCAGCAGCCCCGAGAACTCCTACAATGAGCAGTTCTTC. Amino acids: CASSPENSYNEQFF.

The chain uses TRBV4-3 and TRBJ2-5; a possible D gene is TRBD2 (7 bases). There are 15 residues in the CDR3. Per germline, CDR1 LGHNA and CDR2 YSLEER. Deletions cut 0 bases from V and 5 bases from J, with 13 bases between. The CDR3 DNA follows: TGCGCCAGCAGCCAAGATCGGGGGGCTTGGGAGACCCAGTACTTC. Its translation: CASSQDRGAWETQYF.

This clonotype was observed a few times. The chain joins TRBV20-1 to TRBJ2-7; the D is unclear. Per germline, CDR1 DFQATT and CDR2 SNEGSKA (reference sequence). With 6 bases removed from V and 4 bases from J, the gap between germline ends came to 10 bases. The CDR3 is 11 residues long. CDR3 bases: TGCAGTGCCTACTCAGGTTACGAGCAGTACTTC. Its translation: CSAYSGYEQYF.

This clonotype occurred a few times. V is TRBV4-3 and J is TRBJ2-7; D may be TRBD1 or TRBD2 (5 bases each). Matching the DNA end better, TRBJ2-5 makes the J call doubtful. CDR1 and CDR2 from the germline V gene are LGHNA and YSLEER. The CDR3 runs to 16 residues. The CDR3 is CASSQDAGAWVETQYF. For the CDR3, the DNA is TGCGCCAGCAGCCAAGATGCCGGGGCATGGGTCGAGACCCAGTACTTC.

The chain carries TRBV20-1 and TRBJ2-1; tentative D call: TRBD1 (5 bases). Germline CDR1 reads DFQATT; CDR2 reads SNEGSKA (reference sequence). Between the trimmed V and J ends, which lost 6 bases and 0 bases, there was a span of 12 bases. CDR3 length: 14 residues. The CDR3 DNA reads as TGCAGTGCCCCGGCGACAGTCTCCTACAATGAGCAGTTCTTC. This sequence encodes CSAPATVSYNEQFF.

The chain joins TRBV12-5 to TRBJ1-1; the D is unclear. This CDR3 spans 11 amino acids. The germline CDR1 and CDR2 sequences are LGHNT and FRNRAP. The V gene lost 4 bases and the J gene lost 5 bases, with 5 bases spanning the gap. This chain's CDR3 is CASGSGTEAFF. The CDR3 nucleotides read TGTGCTAGTGGTTCGGGGACTGAAGCTTTCTTT.

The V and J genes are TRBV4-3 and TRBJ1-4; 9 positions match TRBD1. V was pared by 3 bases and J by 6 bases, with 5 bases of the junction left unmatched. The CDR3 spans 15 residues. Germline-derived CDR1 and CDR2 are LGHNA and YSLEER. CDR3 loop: CASSQGNRGHEKLFF. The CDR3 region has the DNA TGCGCCAGCAGCCAGGGCAACAGGGGGCATGAAAAACTGTTTTTT.

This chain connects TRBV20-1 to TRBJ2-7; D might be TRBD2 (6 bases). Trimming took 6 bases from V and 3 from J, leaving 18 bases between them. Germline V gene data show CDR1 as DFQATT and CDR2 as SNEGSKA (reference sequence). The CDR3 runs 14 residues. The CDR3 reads CSARDRSGVYEQYF. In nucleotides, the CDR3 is TGCAGTGCCAGGGACCGGTCGGGGGTCTACGAGCAGTACTTC.

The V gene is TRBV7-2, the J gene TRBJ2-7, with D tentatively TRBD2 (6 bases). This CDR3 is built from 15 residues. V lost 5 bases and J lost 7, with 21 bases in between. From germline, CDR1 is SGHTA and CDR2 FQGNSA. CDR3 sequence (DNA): TGTGCCAGCAGCGACGGGGGACTTCTATCGGGGGAGCAGTACTTC. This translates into CASSDGGLLSGEQYF.

In nucleotides, the CDR3 is TGTGCCAGCAGTGGTGGGACGGGATCCTACTATGGCTACACCTTC. The encoded protein is CASSGGTGSYYGYTF. The rearrangement links TRBV27 to TRBJ1-2; a weak D match, TRBD1 (5 bases). This CDR3 is built from 15 residues. The V gene lost 5 bases and the J gene lost 3 bases, with 16 bases spanning the gap. The germline V gene encodes CDR1 MNHEY and CDR2 SMNVEV (reference sequence).

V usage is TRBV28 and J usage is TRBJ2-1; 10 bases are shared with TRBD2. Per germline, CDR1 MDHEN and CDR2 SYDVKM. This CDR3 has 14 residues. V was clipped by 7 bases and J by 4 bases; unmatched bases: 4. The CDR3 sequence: CASKSAGGYNEQFF. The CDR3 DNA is TGTGCCAGCAAGTCAGCGGGGGGGTACAATGAGCAGTTCTTC.

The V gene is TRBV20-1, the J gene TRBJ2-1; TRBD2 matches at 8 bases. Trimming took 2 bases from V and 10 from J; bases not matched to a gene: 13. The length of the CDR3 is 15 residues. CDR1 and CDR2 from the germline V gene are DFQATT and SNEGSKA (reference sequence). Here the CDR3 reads CSARHPSGLVGEQFF. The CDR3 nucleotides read TGCAGTGCTAGACACCCTAGCGGGTTGGTGGGGGAGCAGTTCTTC.

The CDR3 here is CASTRDRGRDGYTF. In nucleotides, the CDR3 is TGTGCCAGTACCCGGGACAGGGGGCGCGATGGCTACACCTTC. The V and J genes are TRBV19 and TRBJ1-2; 12 bases align to TRBD1. The CDR3 loop spans 14 amino acids. With V trimmed by 7 bases and J by 6 bases, 6 bases remained unmatched. CDR1 is LNHDA and CDR2 is SQIVND in the germline V gene (reference sequence).

The chain's CDR3 is CASTGTDKQHF. CDR3 nucleotide sequence: TGTGCCAGCACGGGGACAGACAAACAGCATTTT. V usage is TRBV2 and J usage is TRBJ1-5; 7 bases are a match to TRBD1. The CDR3 runs 11 residues. After removal of 7 bases from V and 13 bases from J, the junction contained 7 bases not matched to a gene. Germline V gene data show CDR1 as SNHLY and CDR2 as FYNNEI.

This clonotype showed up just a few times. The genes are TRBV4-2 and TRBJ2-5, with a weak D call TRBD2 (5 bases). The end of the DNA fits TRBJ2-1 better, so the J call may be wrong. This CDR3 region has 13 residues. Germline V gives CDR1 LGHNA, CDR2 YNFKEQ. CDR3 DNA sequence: TGTGCCAGCAGCGCGCCCGAGGGTTATGAGCAGTTCTTC. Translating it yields CASSAPEGYEQFF.

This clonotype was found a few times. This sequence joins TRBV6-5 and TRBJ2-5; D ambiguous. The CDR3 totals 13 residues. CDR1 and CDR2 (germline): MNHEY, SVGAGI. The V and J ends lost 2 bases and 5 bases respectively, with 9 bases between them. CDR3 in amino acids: CASSYSPGETQYF. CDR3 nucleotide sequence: TGTGCCAGCAGTTACAGCCCCGGGGAGACCCAGTACTTC.

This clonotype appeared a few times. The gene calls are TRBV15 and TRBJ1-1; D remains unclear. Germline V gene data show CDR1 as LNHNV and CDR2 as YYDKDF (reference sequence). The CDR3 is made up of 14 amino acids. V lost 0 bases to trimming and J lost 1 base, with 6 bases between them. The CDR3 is CATSRDLTNTEAFF. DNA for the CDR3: TGTGCCACCAGCAGAGATCTTACGAACACTGAAGCTTTCTTT.

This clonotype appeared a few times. CDR3 in DNA: TGCGCCAGCAGCCCCGCGGGGGGTGAAAAACTGTTTTTT. It codes for CASSPAGGEKLFF. The chain combines TRBV4-1 with TRBJ1-4; a possible D gene is TRBD1 (5 bases). V was clipped by 4 bases and J by 7 bases, with 10 bases between them. This CDR3 has 13 residues. Germline lookup yields CDR1 MGHRA and CDR2 YSYEKL.